The subject of this entry is one TCR beta chain. The data belong to a study of blood T cell repertoires in COVID-19. Across the whole study: The analysed material was cDNA or gDNA that came from T cells, B-cell-depleted T cells, or PBMCs.

The assay was immunoSEQ multiplex PCR, and TCRdb's table has in-frame clones only and misses some. The data hold over 150,000 clones, with about nine tenths observed a single time. Germline V gene data show CDR1 as SGHRS and CDR2 as YFSETQ. The CDR3 is made up of 13 amino acids. V dropped 0 bases and J dropped 5 bases, with 8 bases sitting between them. The sequenced material came from peripheral blood. The chain joins TRBV5-1 to TRBJ2-5, with D unresolved. The receptor comes from a man under 40 with acute or convalescent COVID-19. The CDR3 sequence: CASSLGQWETQYF. DNA for the CDR3: TGCGCCAGCAGCTTGGGGCAGTGGGAGACCCAGTACTTC.